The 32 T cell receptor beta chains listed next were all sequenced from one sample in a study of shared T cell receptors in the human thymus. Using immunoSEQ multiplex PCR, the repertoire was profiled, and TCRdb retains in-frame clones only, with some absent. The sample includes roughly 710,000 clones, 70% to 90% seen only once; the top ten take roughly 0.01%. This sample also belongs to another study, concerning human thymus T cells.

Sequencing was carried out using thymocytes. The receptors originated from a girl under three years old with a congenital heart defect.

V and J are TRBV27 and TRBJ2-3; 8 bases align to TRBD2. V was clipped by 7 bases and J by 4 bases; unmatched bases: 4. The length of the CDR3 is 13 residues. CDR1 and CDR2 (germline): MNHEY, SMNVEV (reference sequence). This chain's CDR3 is CASNGGGADTQYF. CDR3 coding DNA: TGTGCCAGCAACGGGGGGGGCGCAGATACGCAGTATTTT.

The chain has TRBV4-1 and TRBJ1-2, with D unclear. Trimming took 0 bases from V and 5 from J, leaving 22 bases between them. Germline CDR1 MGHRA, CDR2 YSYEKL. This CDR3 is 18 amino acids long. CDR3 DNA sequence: TGCGCCAGCAGCCAAGATAGGAGTGGCGTAAGGTGGATATATGGCTACACCTTC. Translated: CASSQDRSGVRWIYGYTF.

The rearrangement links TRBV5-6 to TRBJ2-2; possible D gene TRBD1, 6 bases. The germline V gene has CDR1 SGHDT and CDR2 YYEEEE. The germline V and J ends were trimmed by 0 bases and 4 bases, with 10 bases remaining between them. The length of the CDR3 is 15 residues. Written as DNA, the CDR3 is TGTGCCAGCAGCTTGGACCTCAGGGGCACCGGGGAGCTGTTTTTT. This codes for CASSLDLRGTGELFF.

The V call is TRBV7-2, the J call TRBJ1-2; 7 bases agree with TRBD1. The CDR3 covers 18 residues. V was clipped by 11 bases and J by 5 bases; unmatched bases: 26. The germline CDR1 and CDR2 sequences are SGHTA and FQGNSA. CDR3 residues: CALHPPEGGTVAGYGYTF. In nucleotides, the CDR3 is TGTGCCCTCCATCCCCCTGAGGGCGGGACAGTGGCAGGGTATGGCTACACCTTC.

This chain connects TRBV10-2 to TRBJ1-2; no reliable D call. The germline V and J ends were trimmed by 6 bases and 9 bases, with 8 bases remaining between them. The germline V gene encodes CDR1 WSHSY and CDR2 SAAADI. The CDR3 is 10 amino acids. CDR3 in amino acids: CASRAASYTF. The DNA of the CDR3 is TGCGCCAGCAGGGCAGCGAGCTACACCTTC.

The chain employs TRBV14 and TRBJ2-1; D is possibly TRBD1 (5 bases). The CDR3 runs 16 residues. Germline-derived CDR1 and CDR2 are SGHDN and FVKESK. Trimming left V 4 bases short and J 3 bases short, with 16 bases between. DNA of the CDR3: TGTGCCAGCAGCCCCCCTTGGGCTAGGGGCTACAATGAGCAGTTCTTC. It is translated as CASSPPWARGYNEQFF.

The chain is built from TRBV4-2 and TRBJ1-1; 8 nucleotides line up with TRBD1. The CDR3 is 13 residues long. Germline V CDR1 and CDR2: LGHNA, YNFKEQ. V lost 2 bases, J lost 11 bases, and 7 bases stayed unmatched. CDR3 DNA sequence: TGTGCCAGCAGCCAACGACGGACAGGGAGGGCTTTCTTT. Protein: CASSQRRTGRAFF.

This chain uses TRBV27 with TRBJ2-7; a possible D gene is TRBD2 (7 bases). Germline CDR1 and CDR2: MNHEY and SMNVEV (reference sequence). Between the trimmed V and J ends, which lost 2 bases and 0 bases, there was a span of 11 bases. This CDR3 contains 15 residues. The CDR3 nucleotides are TGTGCCAGCAGTTTACGGCGGGGGCTCTCCTACGAGCAGTACTTC. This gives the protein CASSLRRGLSYEQYF.

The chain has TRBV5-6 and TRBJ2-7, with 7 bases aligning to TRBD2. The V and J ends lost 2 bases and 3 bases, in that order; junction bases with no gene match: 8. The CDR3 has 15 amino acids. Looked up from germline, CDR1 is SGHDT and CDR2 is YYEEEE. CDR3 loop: CASSFLAGVLYEQYF. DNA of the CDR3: TGTGCCAGCAGCTTTTTGGCGGGGGTGCTCTACGAGCAGTACTTC.

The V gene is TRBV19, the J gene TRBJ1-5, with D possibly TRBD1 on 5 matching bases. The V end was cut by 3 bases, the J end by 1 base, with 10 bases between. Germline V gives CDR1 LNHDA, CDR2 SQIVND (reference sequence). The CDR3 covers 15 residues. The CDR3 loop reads CASSIGGTSNQPQHF. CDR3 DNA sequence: TGTGCCAGTAGTATCGGGGGGACGAGCAATCAGCCCCAGCATTTT.

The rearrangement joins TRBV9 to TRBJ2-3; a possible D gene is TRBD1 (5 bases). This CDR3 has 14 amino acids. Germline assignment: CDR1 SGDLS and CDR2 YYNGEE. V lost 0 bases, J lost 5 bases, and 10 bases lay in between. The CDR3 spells CASSVERGVDTQYF. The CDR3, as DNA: TGTGCCAGCAGCGTAGAAAGGGGCGTAGATACGCAGTATTTT. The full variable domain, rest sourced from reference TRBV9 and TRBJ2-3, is DSGVTQTPKHLITATGQRVTLRCSPRSGDLSVYWYQQSLDQGLQFLIQYYNGEERAKGNILERFSAQQFPDLHSELNLSSLELGDSALYFCASSVERGVDTQYFGPGTRLTVL.

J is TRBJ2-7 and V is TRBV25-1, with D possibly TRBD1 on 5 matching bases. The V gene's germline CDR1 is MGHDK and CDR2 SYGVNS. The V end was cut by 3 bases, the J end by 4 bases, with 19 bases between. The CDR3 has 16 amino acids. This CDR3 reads CASSDSGQGIGYEQYF. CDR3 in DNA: TGTGCCAGCAGTGATTCCGGGCAGGGTATCGGTTACGAGCAGTACTTC.

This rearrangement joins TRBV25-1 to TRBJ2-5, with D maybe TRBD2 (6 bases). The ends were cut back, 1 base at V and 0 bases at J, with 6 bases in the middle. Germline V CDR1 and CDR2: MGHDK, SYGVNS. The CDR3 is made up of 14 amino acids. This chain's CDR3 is CASSEWGDQETQYF. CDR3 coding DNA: TGTGCCAGCAGTGAATGGGGGGACCAAGAGACCCAGTACTTC.

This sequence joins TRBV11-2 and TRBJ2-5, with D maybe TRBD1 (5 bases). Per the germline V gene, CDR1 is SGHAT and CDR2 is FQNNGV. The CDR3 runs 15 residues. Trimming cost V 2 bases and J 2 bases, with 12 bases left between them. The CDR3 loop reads CASSLLSRAQETQYF. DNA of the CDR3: TGTGCCAGCAGCTTATTGAGCAGGGCACAAGAGACCCAGTACTTC.

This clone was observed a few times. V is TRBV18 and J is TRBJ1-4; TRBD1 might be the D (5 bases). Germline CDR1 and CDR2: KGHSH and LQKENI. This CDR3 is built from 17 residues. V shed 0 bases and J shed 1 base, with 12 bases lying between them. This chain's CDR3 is CASSPPNLGGTNEKLFF. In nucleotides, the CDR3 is TGTGCCAGCTCACCACCGAATCTGGGGGGAACTAATGAAAAACTGTTTTTT. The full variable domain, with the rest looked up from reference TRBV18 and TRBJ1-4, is NAGVMQNPRHLVRRRGQEARLRCSPMKGHSHVYWYRQLPEEGLKFMVYLQKENIIDESGMPKERFSAEFPKEGPSILRIQQVVRGDSAAYFCASSPPNLGGTNEKLFFGSGTQLSVL.

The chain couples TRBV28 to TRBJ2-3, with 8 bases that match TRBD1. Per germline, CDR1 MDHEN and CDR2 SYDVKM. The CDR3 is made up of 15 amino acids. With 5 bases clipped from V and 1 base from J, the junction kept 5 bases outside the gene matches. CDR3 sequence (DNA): TGTGCCAGCAGTCCAGGGGGCTACGGCACAGATACGCAGTATTTT. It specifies CASSPGGYGTDTQYF.

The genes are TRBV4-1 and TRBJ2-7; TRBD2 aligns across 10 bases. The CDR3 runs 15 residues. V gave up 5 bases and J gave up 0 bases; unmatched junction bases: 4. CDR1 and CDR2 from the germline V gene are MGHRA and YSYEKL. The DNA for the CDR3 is TGCGCCAGCAGCGGACTAGCGGCGAGCTCCTACGAGCAGTACTTC. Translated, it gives CASSGLAASSYEQYF.

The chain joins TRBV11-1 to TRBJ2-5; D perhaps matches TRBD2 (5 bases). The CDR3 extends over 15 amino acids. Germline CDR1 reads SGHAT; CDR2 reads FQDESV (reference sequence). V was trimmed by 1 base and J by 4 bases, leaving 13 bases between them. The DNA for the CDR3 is TGTGCCAGCAGCTTAGGACCGACTAAAGGAGAGACCCAGTACTTC. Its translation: CASSLGPTKGETQYF.

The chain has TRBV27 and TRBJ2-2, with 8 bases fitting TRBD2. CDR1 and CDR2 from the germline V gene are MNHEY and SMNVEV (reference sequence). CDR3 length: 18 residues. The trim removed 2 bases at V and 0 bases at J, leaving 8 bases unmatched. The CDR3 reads CASSLTEPGLANTGELFF. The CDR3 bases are TGTGCCAGCAGTTTAACCGAACCGGGACTAGCGAACACCGGGGAGCTGTTTTTT.

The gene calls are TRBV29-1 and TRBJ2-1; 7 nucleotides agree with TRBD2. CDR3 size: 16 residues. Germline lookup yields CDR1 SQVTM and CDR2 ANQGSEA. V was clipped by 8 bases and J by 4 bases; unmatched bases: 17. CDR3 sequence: CSSTLPGGGLYNEQFF. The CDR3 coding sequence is TGCAGCAGCACGCTTCCTGGCGGGGGTTTGTACAATGAGCAGTTCTTC.

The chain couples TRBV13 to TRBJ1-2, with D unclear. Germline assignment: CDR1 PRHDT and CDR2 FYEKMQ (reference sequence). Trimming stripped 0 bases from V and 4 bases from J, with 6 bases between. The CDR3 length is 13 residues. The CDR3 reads CASSLGPVYGYTF. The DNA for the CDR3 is TGTGCCAGCAGCTTAGGCCCGGTCTATGGCTACACCTTC.

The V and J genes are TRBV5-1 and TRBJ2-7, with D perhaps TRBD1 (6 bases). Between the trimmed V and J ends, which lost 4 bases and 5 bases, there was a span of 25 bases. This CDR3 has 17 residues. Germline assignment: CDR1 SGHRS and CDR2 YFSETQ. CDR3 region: CASSQQDPGRGTHEQYF. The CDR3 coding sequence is TGCGCCAGCAGCCAACAGGACCCGGGCAGGGGAACCCACGAGCAGTACTTC.

CDR3 coding DNA: TGTGCCACCTTAAGACAGCTAGTCTCCTACGAGCAGTACTTC. The encoded protein is CATLRQLVSYEQYF. V is TRBV10-3 and J is TRBJ2-7; the D gene is possibly TRBD1 (5 bases). This CDR3 is built from 14 residues. Germline CDR1 and CDR2: ENHRY and SYGVKD. V dropped 10 bases and J dropped 0 bases, with 16 bases sitting between them.

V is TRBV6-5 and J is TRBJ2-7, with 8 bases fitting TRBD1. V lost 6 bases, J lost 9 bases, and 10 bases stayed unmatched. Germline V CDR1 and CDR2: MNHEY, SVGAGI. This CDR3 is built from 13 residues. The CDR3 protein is CASSSDREKVQYF. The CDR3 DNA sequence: TGTGCCAGCAGCTCGGACAGGGAGAAAGTGCAGTACTTC.

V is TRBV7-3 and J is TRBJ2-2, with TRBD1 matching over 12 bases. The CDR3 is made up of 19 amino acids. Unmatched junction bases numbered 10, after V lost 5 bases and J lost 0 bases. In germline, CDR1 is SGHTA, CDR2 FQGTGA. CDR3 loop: CASSQTGTGGFANTGELFF. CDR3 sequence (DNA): TGTGCCAGCAGCCAAACCGGGACAGGGGGCTTCGCGAACACCGGGGAGCTGTTTTTT.

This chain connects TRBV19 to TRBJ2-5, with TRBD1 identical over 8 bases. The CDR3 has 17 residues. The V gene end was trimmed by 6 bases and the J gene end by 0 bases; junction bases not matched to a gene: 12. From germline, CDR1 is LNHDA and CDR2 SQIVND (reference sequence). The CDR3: CASSQDTGGRNQETQYF. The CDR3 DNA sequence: TGTGCCAGTAGCCAGGACACAGGGGGAAGGAACCAAGAGACCCAGTACTTC.

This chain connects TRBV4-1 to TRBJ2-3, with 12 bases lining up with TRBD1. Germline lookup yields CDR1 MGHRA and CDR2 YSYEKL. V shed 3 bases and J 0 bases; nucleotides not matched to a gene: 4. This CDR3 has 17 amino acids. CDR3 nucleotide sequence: TGCGCCAGCAGCCAGACGGGACAGGGGGCTAGCACAGATACGCAGTATTTT. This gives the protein CASSQTGQGASTDTQYF.

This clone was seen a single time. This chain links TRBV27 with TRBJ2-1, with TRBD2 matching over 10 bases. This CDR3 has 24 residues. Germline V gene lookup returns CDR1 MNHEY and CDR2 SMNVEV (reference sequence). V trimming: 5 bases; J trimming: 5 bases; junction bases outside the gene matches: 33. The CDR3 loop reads CASSLFSGGPLQPVYSPTNNEQFF. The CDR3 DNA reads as TGTGCCAGCAGTCTCTTTAGCGGGGGGCCGCTACAACCGGTCTACAGTCCCACTAACAATGAGCAGTTCTTC.

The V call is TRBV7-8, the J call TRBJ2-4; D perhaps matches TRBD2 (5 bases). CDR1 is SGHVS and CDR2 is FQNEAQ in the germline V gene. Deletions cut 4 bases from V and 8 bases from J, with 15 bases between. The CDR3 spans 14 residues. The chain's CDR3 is CASSCGDERDIQYF. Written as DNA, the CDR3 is TGTGCCAGCAGCTGCGGAGACGAGAGGGACATTCAGTACTTC.

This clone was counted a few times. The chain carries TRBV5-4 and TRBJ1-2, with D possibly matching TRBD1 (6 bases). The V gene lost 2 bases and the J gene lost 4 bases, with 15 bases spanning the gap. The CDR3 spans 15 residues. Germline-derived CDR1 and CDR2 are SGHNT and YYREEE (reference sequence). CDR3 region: CASSFSVGGGYGYTF. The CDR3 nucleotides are TGTGCCAGCAGCTTTTCGGTAGGGGGGGGCTATGGCTACACCTTC.

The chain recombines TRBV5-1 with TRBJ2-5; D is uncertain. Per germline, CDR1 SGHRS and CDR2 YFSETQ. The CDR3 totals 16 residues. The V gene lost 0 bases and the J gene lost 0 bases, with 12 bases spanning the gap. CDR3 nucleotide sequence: TGCGCCAGCAGCTTGGCGGAAGAGGCGAACCAAGAGACCCAGTACTTC. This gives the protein CASSLAEEANQETQYF.

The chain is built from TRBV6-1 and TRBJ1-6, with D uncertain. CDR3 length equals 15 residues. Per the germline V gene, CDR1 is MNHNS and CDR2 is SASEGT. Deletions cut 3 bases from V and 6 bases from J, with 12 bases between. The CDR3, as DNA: TGTGCCAGCAGTGATACGGGTCTTGGTAATTCACCCCTCCACTTT. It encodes CASSDTGLGNSPLHF.